A single sample is the source of the 8 T cell receptor beta chains below, sequenced in a study of T-cell reconstitution after alpha-beta-depleted transplantation in children. General observations from the study: A year had passed since transplant, and T-cell counts and diversity by then came mostly from newly produced T cells.

Their cognate antigens are unknown. Researchers prepared the TCRbeta library using unique molecular identifiers, the study reports. MiXCR, applied by TCRdb to the PCR reads, yields one record per CDR3 protein. The sample holds hundreds of thousands of distinct CDR3 sequences; just over 7.5% are singletons and the top ten take 9.1%. Sequenced material: peripheral blood, taken 360 days after TCRalphabeta/CD19-depleted stem cell transplant. The receptors were gathered from a female patient aged 2-9 years who had a stem cell transplant for Fanconi anemia, so the T cells may come from the graft donor.

This clonotype was seen many times. The chain recombines TRBV28 with TRBJ2-5; D remains ambiguous. V lost 2 bases to trimming and J lost 0 bases, with 7 bases between them. The CDR3 spans 14 residues. In germline, CDR1 is MDHEN, CDR2 SYDVKM. The CDR3 nucleotides are TGTGCCAGCAGTTTAGGCCCGTACCAAGAGACCCAGTACTTC. Translated, it gives CASSLGPYQETQYF.

Ten or more counts support this clonotype. One end of the junction fails to match germline, which may point to a read error. This rearrangement joins TRBV6-5 to TRBJ1-1; D may be TRBD1 (5 bases). This CDR3 has 15 amino acids. The germline CDR1 and CDR2 sequences are MNHEY and SVGAGI. DNA for the CDR3: TGTGCCAGCAGTAACTCTGATGGGGGGAGGGCCGAAGCTTTCTTT. This gives the protein CASSNSDGGRAEAFF.

V and J are TRBV30 and TRBJ1-1, with a tentative D call TRBD1 (6 bases). This CDR3 has 14 amino acids. CDR1 and CDR2 from the germline V gene are GTSNPN and SVGIG (reference sequence). V was shortened by 6 bases and J by 3 bases, with 17 bases between the two germline ends. The CDR3 loop reads CACLRTAQYTEAFF. CDR3 nucleotide sequence: TGTGCCTGTTTACGGACAGCCCAATACACTGAAGCTTTCTTT.

This clonotype was seen repeatedly, ten times or more. CDR3: CASSFNSGNTIYF. CDR3 DNA: TGTGCCAGCAGTTTTAACTCTGGAAACACCATATATTTT. The rearrangement links TRBV12-3 or TRBV12-4 to TRBJ1-3; no reliable D call. This CDR3 has 13 residues. V lost 3 bases, J lost 0 bases, and 3 bases lay in between.

This clonotype was detected many times. Since a much larger clone is just one base distant, this may be a read error. The V call is TRBV4-2, the J call TRBJ2-7; TRBD1 agrees at 11 bases. After removal of 4 bases from V and 4 bases from J, the junction contained 3 bases not matched to a gene. Germline CDR1 reads LGHNA; CDR2 reads YNFKEQ. The CDR3 loop spans 14 amino acids. The CDR3: CASSPGQGVYEQYF. Written as DNA, the CDR3 is TGTGCCAGCAGCCCGGGACAGGGGGTTTACGAGCAGTACTTC.

This clonotype has a handful of counts. The chain carries TRBV5-6 and TRBJ2-3; 7 nucleotides match TRBD1. The CDR3 consists of 17 residues. Germline trimming cut 2 bases from V and 0 bases from J; bases unmatched to any gene: 9. Germline values: CDR1 SGHDT, CDR2 YYEEEE. The CDR3 reads CASSLSTGVGSTDTQYF. The CDR3 nucleotides read TGTGCCAGCAGCTTATCTACAGGGGTCGGAAGCACAGATACGCAGTATTTT.

This clonotype was seen ten or more times. The V gene is TRBV20-1, the J gene TRBJ1-5; D unresolved. This CDR3 has 14 amino acids. The V end was cut by 3 bases, the J end by 0 bases, with 9 bases between. CDR1 DFQATT and CDR2 SNEGSKA come from the germline V gene (reference sequence). CDR3 in amino acids: CSARGSYSNQPQHF. In DNA, the CDR3 is TGCAGTGCTAGGGGGAGTTATAGCAATCAGCCCCAGCATTTT.

This clonotype appeared many times. This sequence joins TRBV4-2 and TRBJ2-1; 9 bases fit TRBD2. This CDR3 spans 16 amino acids. V trimming: 4 bases; J trimming: 5 bases; junction bases outside the gene matches: 9. CDR1 is LGHNA and CDR2 is YNFKEQ in the germline V gene. CDR3 residues: CASSPQRASGDNEQFF. CDR3 bases: TGTGCCAGCAGCCCTCAGCGGGCTAGCGGGGACAATGAGCAGTTCTTC.